A selection of T cell receptor beta chains follows, all from one sample in a study of T-cell memory formation after mild COVID-19. TCRdb re-called the 5' RACE reads through MiXCR, storing one row per CDR3 protein. Here the sample spans 400,000 to 500,000 distinct CDR3 sequences, approximately 24% being singletons. Sequencing used PBMCs or a T cell subset sorted from them (not recorded which). These receptors were collected from an adult woman who had mild COVID-19 (a few samples of this study predate the infection). Cell type and time point are not known. CDR3s include the opening cysteine and the closing phenylalanine or tryptophan. D genes are given only for firm matches. For some rows the clone size is stated as once, few or many, or as a class when expanded; others skip it.

TRBJ2-1 | . | TRBV20-1 | few | TGCAGTGCTAGACGGAGGGGGGGGCCCTACAATGAGCAGTTCTTC | CSARRRGGPYNEQFF
TRBJ1-5 | TRBD1 | TRBV6-1 | . | TGTGCCAGCAGTATCCGGGACAGGGGATATCAGCCCCAGCATTTT | CASSIRDRGYQPQHF
TRBJ2-3 | . | TRBV7-9 | . | TGTGCCAGCAGCGAGGGAAGCGGACGTGGCTACTTCTTGGGCACAGATACGCAGTATTTT | CASSEGSGRGYFLGTDTQYF
TRBJ1-1 | . | TRBV12-3/TRBV12-4 | . | TGTGCCAGCAGTTTAGCGCGAACTTCGAACACTGAAGCTTTCTTT | CASSLARTSNTEAFF
TRBJ2-1 | . | TRBV10-3 | . | TGTGCCATCAGGGCTGAGCGAGTTCGGGGAAATGAGCAGTTCTTC | CAIRAERVRGNEQFF
TRBJ1-1 | . | TRBV6-2/TRBV6-3 | . | TGTGCCAGCAGATCGGACAGGAACACTGAAGCTTTCTTT | CASRSDRNTEAFF
TRBJ2-1 | TRBD2 | TRBV20-1 | few | TGCAGTGCTGCCCGGACTAGCGGGAGGGGCAATGAGCAGTTCTTC | CSAARTSGRGNEQFF
TRBJ2-2 | . | TRBV19 | . | TGTGCCAGTAGGGACACCGGGGAGCTGTTTTTT | CASRDTGELFF
TRBJ2-7 | . | TRBV4-1 | . | TGCGCCAGCAGCCAAGGGAACCAACTATACGAGCAGTACTTC | CASSQGNQLYEQYF
TRBJ2-6 | . | TRBV29-1 | few | TGCAGCGTTGAAGATCCTTTGTCCCGCGTCCTGACTTTC | CSVEDPLSRVLTF
TRBJ2-1 | . | TRBV20-1 | . | TGCAGTGCGCCACTCGTCCCCCGCAATGAGCAGTTCTTC | CSAPLVPRNEQFF
TRBJ2-7 | TRBD2 | TRBV12-3/TRBV12-4 | . | TGTGCCAGCAGTATAAGTAGCGGGGCTGACGAGCAGTACTTC | CASSISSGADEQYF
TRBJ2-3 | . | TRBV9 | . | TGTGCCAGCAGCGAGGCAGGGGCAAACACAGATACGCAGTATTTT | CASSEAGANTDTQYF
TRBJ2-2 | . | TRBV5-6 | few | TGTGCCAGCAGCTTGACAAGCGTTTTCCCGGGGGAGCTGTTTTTT | CASSLTSVFPGELFF
TRBJ1-1 | . | TRBV6-5 | few | TGTGCGGCCAACCCGCCGGGCCTTTACACTGAAGCTTTCTTT | CAANPPGLYTEAFF
TRBJ2-5 | . | TRBV2 | . | TGTGCCAGCAGTGGGTCGGTGACCCAGTACTTC | CASSGSVTQYF
TRBJ2-5 | TRBD2 | TRBV29-1 | . | TGCAGCGTTGAAGATGGATCGGGGGGAAAGACCCAGTACTTC | CSVEDGSGGKTQYF
TRBJ1-1 | . | TRBV6-5 | few | TGTGCCAGCAGTTACGGCAGATTCACTGAAGCTTTCTTT | CASSYGRFTEAFF
TRBJ1-1 | TRBD1 | TRBV5-6 | few | TGTGCCAGCAGCTTGGGAGACAGGGGAAACACTGAAGCTTTCTTT | CASSLGDRGNTEAFF
TRBJ2-1 | TRBD2 | TRBV6-2/TRBV6-3 | many | TGTGCCAGCAGTGACAGCGGGGGGGGTTACAATGAGCAGTTCTTC | CASSDSGGGYNEQFF
TRBJ1-3 | TRBD1 | TRBV5-1 | . | TGCGCCAGCAGCCGGGACGCAGGGGGCTCTGGAAACACCATATATTTT | CASSRDAGGSGNTIYF
TRBJ2-7 | . | TRBV4-2 | few | TGTGCCAGCAGCCAAGATCTAGGGCTAGCGCCCTACGAGCAGTACTTC | CASSQDLGLAPYEQYF
TRBJ1-1 | . | TRBV5-1 | . | TGCGCCAGCAGCTTGGGTCAGGGAGGGTTTAACCGGAACACTGAAGCTTTCTTT | CASSLGQGGFNRNTEAFF
TRBJ1-1 | TRBD1 | TRBV7-9 | . | TGTGCCAGCAGCTCATCGACAGGGGACCGCACTGAAGCTTTCTTT | CASSSSTGDRTEAFF
TRBJ1-2 | . | TRBV18 | . | TGTGCCAGCTCACCAGGGGCGGAGACAGGAGCTCTCCGATCGGGCTACACCTTC | CASSPGAETGALRSGYTF
TRBJ2-3 | . | TRBV18 | . | TGTGCCAGCTCACCTACCCGTAGTCCCATTTTT | CASSPTRSPIF
TRBJ2-1 | . | TRBV12-5 | . | TGTGCTAGTGGTTTGGGTGGGGACTTAGTCGGTGAGCAGTTCTTC | CASGLGGDLVGEQFF
TRBJ1-1 | . | TRBV18 | few | TGTGCCAGCTCACCGTCGCTAAGGGACACTGAAGCTTTCTTT | CASSPSLRDTEAFF
TRBJ1-4 | TRBD1 | TRBV30 | . | TGTGCCTGGAGGGGACAGCGGTATGAAAAACTGTTTTTT | CAWRGQRYEKLFF
TRBJ2-2 | TRBD1 | TRBV11-3 | few | TGTGCCAGCAGCGTTGACAGGGGCGCGAACACCGGGGAGCTGTTTTTT | CASSVDRGANTGELFF
TRBJ2-2 | . | TRBV5-1 | . | TGCGCCAGCAGCTCCTCCGGGACGCCGAACACCGGGGAGCTGTTTTTT | CASSSSGTPNTGELFF
TRBJ2-7 | TRBD2 | TRBV5-1 | few | TGCGCCAGCAGCTTAGCGGGAGAGGTCTACGAGCAGTACTTC | CASSLAGEVYEQYF
TRBJ1-2 | . | TRBV19 | . | TGTGCCAGTAGTATCGCTCCCGGACAGCACTATGGCTACACCTTC | CASSIAPGQHYGYTF
TRBJ1-2 | TRBD1 | TRBV27 | . | TGTGCCAGCAGAGACCGACAGGGAACTGGCTATGGCTACACCTTC | CASRDRQGTGYGYTF
TRBJ1-1 | . | TRBV5-1 | few | TGCGCCAGCAGCTCCCGGACATCTGGGAACACTGAAGCTTTCTTT | CASSSRTSGNTEAFF
TRBJ1-2 | TRBD1 | TRBV10-3 | . | TGTGCCATCAGTGAGGAACAGGGGAGTAACTATGGCTACACCTTC | CAISEEQGSNYGYTF
TRBJ2-5 | TRBD2 | TRBV10-3 | many | TGTGCCATCAGTGACGACATAGCGGGGGGACAAGAGACCCAGTACTTC | CAISDDIAGGQETQYF